One sample yielded the 29 T cell receptor beta chains listed below, sequenced in a study of T cell clonotyping in hematopoietic cell transplantation. Time point noted: recipient sample about 28 days before transplant, after cytoreduction. The method was immunoSEQ multiplex PCR; TCRdb's version includes in-frame clones alone and lacks a portion of them. The sample consists of approximately 11,000 clones, around 87% of them appearing once. Sequencing was performed on peripheral blood mononuclear cells, taken before stem cell transplant. The receptors stem from a woman aged 50 to 60 with chronic myeloid leukemia. Some clones in this sample may be carry-over from other donors' samples.

The chain uses TRBV28 and TRBJ2-5, with 7 bases fitting TRBD1. J lost 3 bases, V lost 1 base, and 5 bases had no gene match. The CDR3 totals 15 residues. Germline-derived CDR1 and CDR2 are MDHEN and SYDVKM. Here the CDR3 DNA reads TGTGCCAGCAGTTTATACAGGGGTGGGAAAGAGACCCAGTACTTC. Its translation is CASSLYRGGKETQYF.

V usage is TRBV2 and J usage is TRBJ1-1; weak D call: TRBD1 (6 bases). V shed 2 bases and J shed 4 bases, with 11 bases lying between them. This CDR3 is built from 14 residues. Germline V lookup: CDR1 SNHLY, CDR2 FYNNEI. For the CDR3, the DNA is TGTGCCAGCAGTGAAACCAGGGGAGGCACTGAAGCTTTCTTT. It yields the protein CASSETRGGTEAFF. The whole variable domain, filled in from reference TRBV2 and TRBJ1-1, reads EPEVTQTPSHQVTQMGQEVILRCVPISNHLYFYWYRQILGQKVEFLVSFYNNEISEKSEIFDDQFSVERPDGSNFTLKIRSTKLEDSAMYFCASSETRGGTEAFFGQGTRLTVV.

The chain is built from TRBV28 and TRBJ2-7; no clear D gene. With 5 bases removed from V and 4 bases from J, the gap between germline ends came to 9 bases. Germline V gene lookup returns CDR1 MDHEN and CDR2 SYDVKM. There are 12 residues in the CDR3. The CDR3 nucleotides read TGTGCCAGCAGTCGCGATGTTTACGAGCAGTACTTC. Translating it yields CASSRDVYEQYF.

The chain employs TRBV5-1 and TRBJ2-6; no definite D call. Germline CDR1 SGHRS, CDR2 YFSETQ. The CDR3 has 14 amino acids. Deletions cut 4 bases from V and 1 base from J, with 6 bases between. The CDR3 DNA is TGCGCCAGCAGCCCCGGGTCTGGGGCCAACGTCCTGACTTTC. Protein product: CASSPGSGANVLTF.

The J gene is TRBJ2-1, the V gene TRBV7-2; 13 nucleotides line up with TRBD2. V shed 5 bases, J shed 9 bases, and the junction held 10 bases outside the gene matches. This CDR3 spans 16 amino acids. Germline loops: CDR1 SGHTA, CDR2 FQGNSA. The CDR3 coding sequence is TGTGCCAGCAGCCTCAGACTAGCGGGAGGCCGGGTTGAGCAGTTCTTC. It yields the protein CASSLRLAGGRVEQFF.

CDR3 in amino acids: CASSVRVSGANVLTF. Written as DNA, the CDR3 is TGTGCCAGCAGCGTCAGGGTCTCTGGGGCCAACGTCCTGACTTTC. The V and J genes are TRBV9 and TRBJ2-6; D possibly corresponds to TRBD1 (5 bases). Trimming left V 2 bases short and J 0 bases short, with 6 bases between. The CDR3 spans 15 residues. CDR1 is SGDLS and CDR2 is YYNGEE in the germline V gene.

V and J are TRBV7-8 and TRBJ2-2; no definite D call. Trimming removed 0 bases from V and 6 bases from J, with 11 bases in between. From germline, CDR1 is SGHVS and CDR2 FQNEAQ. The CDR3 totals 15 residues. The DNA for the CDR3 is TGTGCCAGCAGCTTAGCGCGAGGAAATGCCGGGGAGCTGTTTTTT. As protein: CASSLARGNAGELFF. The full variable domain, completed using reference TRBV7-8 and TRBJ2-2, is GAGVSQSPRYKVAKRGQDVALRCDPISGHVSLFWYQQALGQGPEFLTYFQNEAQLDKSGLPSDRFFAERPEGSVSTLKIQRTQQEDSAVYLCASSLARGNAGELFFGEGSRLTVL.

The chain has TRBV4-1 and TRBJ2-1; the match to TRBD1 covers 12 bases. The CDR3 contains 17 residues. Losses at the gene ends were 3 bases for V and 6 bases for J; bases not matched to a gene: 9. CDR1 and CDR2 from the germline V gene are MGHRA and YSYEKL. The CDR3 loop is CASSQAGGQGAFNEQFF. The CDR3 bases are TGCGCCAGCAGCCAGGCGGGGGGACAGGGGGCGTTCAATGAGCAGTTCTTC.

The chain employs TRBV2 and TRBJ1-5; the D gene is possibly TRBD1 (5 bases). CDR3 length equals 13 residues. Germline assignment: CDR1 SNHLY and CDR2 FYNNEI. Trimming took 8 bases from V and 0 from J, leaving 8 bases between them. The DNA of the CDR3 is TGTGCCAGCGGGACTTATAGCAATCAGCCCCAGCATTTT. Protein product: CASGTYSNQPQHF.

V gene TRBV6-5 combines with J gene TRBJ2-3; unclear D gene. Germline lookup yields CDR1 MNHEY and CDR2 SVGAGI. The CDR3 covers 12 residues. V lost 6 bases to trimming and J lost 0 bases, with 4 bases between them. CDR3 in DNA: TGTGCCAGCAGATCGAGCACAGATACGCAGTATTTT. The encoded protein is CASRSSTDTQYF.

The gene calls are TRBV19 and TRBJ2-2, with 9 bases identical to TRBD1. CDR1 LNHDA and CDR2 SQIVND come from the germline V gene (reference sequence). CDR3 length: 17 amino acids. V trimming: 3 bases; J trimming: 2 bases; junction bases outside the gene matches: 7. The CDR3 region is CASSMPGTGINTGELFF. The DNA of the CDR3 is TGTGCCAGTAGTATGCCCGGGACAGGGATTAACACCGGGGAGCTGTTTTTT.

CDR3: CASRERGRATQYF. DNA of the CDR3: TGTGCCAGCAGGGAGCGGGGGAGAGCGACCCAGTACTTC. The chain uses TRBV27 and TRBJ2-5; 8 bases match TRBD2. CDR3 length: 13 residues. Germline V gene lookup returns CDR1 MNHEY and CDR2 SMNVEV (reference sequence). V lost 6 bases to trimming and J lost 7 bases; unmatched junction nucleotides: 7.

The chain combines TRBV27 with TRBJ2-7; 8 positions agree with TRBD2. With V trimmed by 5 bases and J by 7 bases, 10 bases remained unmatched. Germline V gives CDR1 MNHEY, CDR2 SMNVEV (reference sequence). The CDR3 totals 14 residues. CDR3 nucleotide sequence: TGTGCCAGCAGTCCTTCGGGAGGGCCCCGGGAGCAGTACTTC. As protein: CASSPSGGPREQYF.

V is TRBV9 and J is TRBJ2-1; D is ambiguous. Per germline, CDR1 SGDLS and CDR2 YYNGEE. V dropped 4 bases and J dropped 8 bases, with 16 bases sitting between them. The CDR3 spans 14 residues. CDR3: CASSPRLLRYEQFF. CDR3 sequence (DNA): TGTGCCAGCAGCCCTCGACTGCTGAGGTATGAGCAGTTCTTC. The complete variable domain, with remaining parts taken from reference TRBV9 and TRBJ2-1, reads DSGVTQTPKHLITATGQRVTLRCSPRSGDLSVYWYQQSLDQGLQFLIQYYNGEERAKGNILERFSAQQFPDLHSELNLSSLELGDSALYFCASSPRLLRYEQFFGPGTRLTVL.

This clone was picked up one time. The chain employs TRBV2 and TRBJ2-7; D tentatively reads TRBD1 or TRBD2 (5 bases each). CDR1 and CDR2 from the germline V gene are SNHLY and FYNNEI. Trimming pared 8 bases from V and 0 bases from J, leaving 11 bases between. CDR3 length equals 13 residues. The CDR3 sequence is CASGDVGSYEQYF. The CDR3 DNA is TGTGCCAGCGGGGACGTAGGCTCCTACGAGCAGTACTTC.

Comments on this clone: One end of the junction is discordant with germline, which a read error may explain. The chain employs TRBV6-6 and TRBJ2-5; no firm D call. Germline CDR1 and CDR2: MNHNY and SVGAGI (reference sequence). The CDR3 totals 12 residues. For the CDR3, the DNA is TGTGCCAGCGCTGAGTACCAAGGGACCCAGTACTTC. Amino acid sequence: CASAEYQGTQYF.

The rearrangement uses TRBV20-1 and TRBJ2-7; D uncertain. Germline values: CDR1 DFQATT, CDR2 SNEGSKA (reference sequence). V lost 3 bases to trimming and J lost 5 bases, with 5 bases between them. This CDR3 has 10 residues. The CDR3 loop reads CSASRDEQYF. The CDR3, as DNA: TGCAGTGCTAGTCGGGACGAGCAGTACTTC.

There are a few counts of this clone. The V and J genes are TRBV4-3 and TRBJ1-1; D unresolved. The V gene's germline CDR1 is LGHNA and CDR2 YSLEER. V was trimmed by 0 bases and J by 4 bases, leaving 12 bases between them. The CDR3 consists of 15 residues. The CDR3 coding sequence is TGCGCCAGCAGCCAAGACAGGTCTCCCAGCACTGAAGCTTTCTTT. Protein product: CASSQDRSPSTEAFF.

The chain is built from TRBV13 and TRBJ1-1; the match to TRBD1 covers 8 bases. The CDR3 is 13 residues long. Germline CDR1 is PRHDT and CDR2 is FYEKMQ (reference sequence). J gave up 5 bases and V 6 bases, and 5 bases lay outside the gene matches. CDR3 in DNA: TGTGCCAGCAGAAGACAGGGGCAGACTGAAGCTTTCTTT. It encodes CASRRQGQTEAFF. The whole variable domain, filled in from reference TRBV13 and TRBJ1-1, reads AAGVIQSPRHLIKEKRETATLKCYPIPRHDTVYWYQQGPGQDPQFLISFYEKMQSDKGSIPDRFSAQQFSDYHSELNMSSLELGDSALYFCASRRQGQTEAFFGQGTRLTVV.

The J gene is TRBJ1-1, the V gene TRBV7-3, with TRBD1 matching over 8 bases. V was pared by 5 bases and J by 5 bases, with 1 base of the junction left unmatched. CDR3 length: 12 amino acids. CDR1 and CDR2 (germline): SGHTA, FQGTGA. Written as DNA, the CDR3 is TGTGCCAGCAGCACAGGGGGGACTGAAGCTTTCTTT. As protein: CASSTGGTEAFF.

This chain joins TRBV5-1 and TRBJ2-2; possible D gene TRBD1, 6 bases. Trimming cost V 4 bases and J 4 bases, with 14 bases left between them. The CDR3 extends over 15 amino acids. Germline CDR1 SGHRS, CDR2 YFSETQ. The CDR3 is CASSPSVGGTGELFF. The CDR3 DNA sequence: TGCGCCAGCAGCCCATCTGTAGGGGGCACCGGGGAGCTGTTTTTT.

This clone is judged medium-sized. This chain links TRBV11-2 with TRBJ1-1, with 9 bases that match TRBD1. From germline, CDR1 is SGHAT and CDR2 FQNNGV. The CDR3 extends over 14 amino acids. V shed 5 bases and J 10 bases; nucleotides not matched to a gene: 11. The chain's CDR3 is CASSPEGTGWGAFF. CDR3 nucleotide sequence: TGTGCCAGCAGCCCCGAGGGGACAGGGTGGGGAGCTTTCTTT.

This chain connects TRBV7-2 to TRBJ2-7; D gene unclear. The CDR3 sequence is 15 residues long. Germline CDR1 reads SGHTA; CDR2 reads FQGNSA. Trimming left V 1 base short and J 0 bases short, with 10 bases between. This CDR3 is CASSLVGMSSYEQYF. The CDR3 bases are TGTGCCAGCAGCTTAGTGGGGATGAGCTCCTACGAGCAGTACTTC. Complete variable domain (other parts from reference TRBV7-2 and TRBJ2-7): GAGVSQSPSNKVTEKGKDVELRCDPISGHTALYWYRQSLGQGLEFLIYFQGNSAPDKSGLPSDRFSAERTGGSVSTLTIQRTQQEDSAVYLCASSLVGMSSYEQYFGPGTRLTVT.

The rearrangement joins TRBV5-8 to TRBJ2-1; D not resolved. Germline loops: CDR1 SGHTS, CDR2 YDEGEE. CDR3 length equals 13 residues. Trimming pared 4 bases from V and 4 bases from J, leaving 9 bases between. This CDR3 reads CASSQALYNEQFF. CDR3 DNA: TGTGCCAGCAGCCAGGCGCTGTACAATGAGCAGTTCTTC.

The CDR3 loop reads CAWSLTSSGANVLTF. As DNA, the CDR3 is TGTGCCTGGAGTCTAACTAGTTCTGGGGCCAACGTCCTGACTTTC. The chain recombines TRBV30 with TRBJ2-6, with D perhaps TRBD2 (5 bases). The germline V and J ends were trimmed by 2 bases and 1 base, with 9 bases remaining between them. CDR3 length: 15 amino acids. Germline V gives CDR1 GTSNPN, CDR2 SVGIG (reference sequence).

V usage is TRBV19 and J usage is TRBJ1-5; no firm D call. V lost 11 bases and J lost 3, with 17 bases in between. Per germline, CDR1 LNHDA and CDR2 SQIVND (reference sequence). The CDR3 consists of 14 residues. The CDR3 region has the DNA TGTGCCTCCTCGGGAGCGGGTAACAATCAGCCCCAGCATTTT. Translation gives CASSGAGNNQPQHF. Supplemented by reference TRBV19 and TRBJ1-5, the full variable domain reads DGGITQSPKYLFRKEGQNVTLSCEQNLNHDAMYWYRQDPGQGLRLIYYSQIVNDFQKGDIAEGYSVSREKKESFPLTVTSAQKNPTAFYLCASSGAGNNQPQHFGDGTRLSIL.

This clone was picked up one time. The rearrangement links TRBV4-1 to TRBJ2-2; D ambiguous. CDR1 is MGHRA and CDR2 is YSYEKL in the germline V gene. Trimming stripped 0 bases from V and 1 base from J, with 9 bases between. The length of the CDR3 is 16 residues. The CDR3 DNA reads as TGCGCCAGCAGCCAAGAGGCTTTTATGAACACCGGGGAGCTGTTTTTT. It encodes CASSQEAFMNTGELFF.

The chain combines TRBV10-3 with TRBJ2-3; unclear D gene. CDR1 and CDR2 (germline): ENHRY, SYGVKD. The CDR3 length is 12 residues. Between the trimmed V and J ends, which lost 3 bases and 6 bases, there was a span of 7 bases. The CDR3 bases are TGTGCCATCAGTGACCATCGGGATACGCAGTATTTT. It encodes CAISDHRDTQYF.

The CDR3 DNA follows: TGCGCCAGCTCTAGGGCCCCCTACAATGAGCAGTTCTTC. Its translation: CASSRAPYNEQFF. The J gene is TRBJ2-1, the V gene TRBV4-1; D unresolved. The CDR3 has 13 residues. In germline, CDR1 is MGHRA, CDR2 YSYEKL. Trimming shortened V by 8 bases and J by 2 bases, and 10 bases separated the two germline ends.